This entry is about one T cell receptor (beta chain). This entry belongs to a study of blood T cell repertoires in COVID-19. Sequenced by immunoSEQ multiplex PCR; TCRdb stores in-frame clones only, minus some. The table has a few hundred thousand clones, 80% to 90% seen once; the top ten hold under 11%. Germline V gene lookup returns CDR1 LGHNA and CDR2 YNFKEQ. The CDR3 runs 14 residues. V lost 2 bases, J lost 3 bases, and 10 bases lay in between. The genes are TRBV4-2 and TRBJ1-1, with TRBD1 as a possible D gene (5 bases). The specimen sequenced was peripheral blood. This sequence was found in a woman aged 80 or over with acute or convalescent COVID-19. In nucleotides, the CDR3 is TGTGCCAGCAGCCAACTGACAGAAGACACTGAAGCTTTCTTT. It yields the protein CASSQLTEDTEAFF.